Listed below are T cell receptor beta chains from one sample, sequenced in a study of shared clonotypes between healthy human individuals. The method was immunoSEQ multiplex PCR; TCRdb's version includes in-frame clones alone and lacks a portion of them. The sample holds approximately 1.5 million clones, around 98.5% seen once. The specimen sequenced was naive CD4+ T cells sorted from blood. The receptors were sampled from a man aged 30-40 years in good health. Each CDR3 is given with its conserved first and last residue. D genes are given only for firm matches. Clone size, where shown, is once, few, many, or a class for clones that have expanded.

DNA: TGTGCCAGCAGCCGGGGGGGAGACAGGGGAGGTCAGCCCCAGCATTTT
CDR3: CASSRGGDRGGQPQHF
length: 16
J: TRBJ1-5
D: TRBD1
V: TRBV4-2
size: -

DNA: TGTGCCAGCTCCACCCCAGGGGTTAATGAAAAACTGTTTTTT
CDR3: CASSTPGVNEKLFF
length: 14
J: TRBJ1-4
D: -
V: TRBV9
size: -

DNA: TGCGCCAGCAACAAAGGCATTACAGGGGGCACAGATACGCAGTATTTT
CDR3: CASNKGITGGTDTQYF
length: 16
J: TRBJ2-3
D: TRBD1
V: TRBV5-1
size: -

DNA: TGCGCCAGCAGCTCCCACAAAGAGACCCAGTACTTC
CDR3: CASSSHKETQYF
length: 12
J: TRBJ2-5
D: -
V: TRBV5-1
size: -

DNA: TGTGCCAGTAGAGTTGTCGGGTATGGCTACACCTTC
CDR3: CASRVVGYGYTF
length: 12
J: TRBJ1-2
D: -
V: TRBV19
size: -

DNA: TGTGCCAGCAGCGCCGGACCGAACACCGGGGAGCTGTTTTTT
CDR3: CASSAGPNTGELFF
length: 14
J: TRBJ2-2
D: -
V: TRBV5-4
size: once

DNA: TGTGCCACTAAGCGGGTTGGGGGCACAGATACGCAGTATTTT
CDR3: CATKRVGGTDTQYF
length: 14
J: TRBJ2-3
D: -
V: TRBV19
size: -

DNA: TGCGCCAGCAGTGAGAACCTCAACACCGGGGAGCTGTTTTTT
CDR3: CASSENLNTGELFF
length: 14
J: TRBJ2-2
D: -
V: TRBV10-2
size: -

DNA: TGTGCCAGCTCACCATTGGGTCCAGATACGCAGTATTTT
CDR3: CASSPLGPDTQYF
length: 13
J: TRBJ2-3
D: -
V: TRBV18
size: -

DNA: TGTGCCAGCAGCAAAGGTCCACGTCTAGAGATCTACAATGAGCAGTTCTTC
CDR3: CASSKGPRLEIYNEQFF
length: 17
J: TRBJ2-1
D: -
V: TRBV21-1
size: -

DNA: TGTGCCAGCTCACCACCTGGAGACAGAGGTCAGCCCCAGCATTTT
CDR3: CASSPPGDRGQPQHF
length: 15
J: TRBJ1-5
D: -
V: TRBV18
size: -

DNA: TGTGCTAGTGGTTTGGTCTTAGGGCCTGGGGCCAACGTCCTGACTTTC
CDR3: CASGLVLGPGANVLTF
length: 16
J: TRBJ2-6
D: -
V: TRBV12-5
size: -

DNA: TGTGCCAGCAGCTCTCCCAGGCAGGCTACTGCGATCGAGCAGTACTTC
CDR3: CASSSPRQATAIEQYF
length: 16
J: TRBJ2-7
D: -
V: TRBV11-2
size: -

DNA: TGTGCCAGCAGGTACAGGGGCACTAATGAAAAACTGTTTTTT
CDR3: CASRYRGTNEKLFF
length: 14
J: TRBJ1-4
D: TRBD1
V: TRBV6-1
size: -

DNA: TGTGCCAGCAGTTCTTGGACAGGGATAGAGACCCAGTACTTC
CDR3: CASSSWTGIETQYF
length: 14
J: TRBJ2-5
D: TRBD1
V: TRBV2
size: -

DNA: TGCGCCAGCAGCCAAGACTCCGGGAACTATGGCTACACCTTC
CDR3: CASSQDSGNYGYTF
length: 14
J: TRBJ1-2
D: -
V: TRBV4-1
size: -

DNA: TGTGCCAGCGCTGACAGGTTCAATCGCAATCAGCCCCAGCATTTT
CDR3: CASADRFNRNQPQHF
length: 15
J: TRBJ1-5
D: -
V: TRBV6-1
size: -

DNA: TGCGCCAGCAGGGACGGAAACACCATATATTTT
CDR3: CASRDGNTIYF
length: 11
J: TRBJ1-3
D: -
V: TRBV5-1
size: -

DNA: TGCGCCAGCAGATACGAGGGGAGAACCAACAATGAGCAGTTCTTC
CDR3: CASRYEGRTNNEQFF
length: 15
J: TRBJ2-1
D: -
V: TRBV5-1
size: -

DNA: TGTGCCTGGAGTTTCCGGGACAGGGACACCGGGGAGCTGTTTTTT
CDR3: CAWSFRDRDTGELFF
length: 15
J: TRBJ2-2
D: TRBD1
V: TRBV30
size: once

DNA: TGTGCCAGCAGCGTAGCGGGACAGGGCTACGAGCAGTACTTC
CDR3: CASSVAGQGYEQYF
length: 14
J: TRBJ2-7
D: TRBD1
V: TRBV9
size: few

DNA: TGCAGCGTTCCTACGCCGCGGGGGGCTTTCTTT
CDR3: CSVPTPRGAFF
length: 11
J: TRBJ1-1
D: -
V: TRBV29-1
size: -

DNA: TGTGCCAGCAGCCAAGAGGGGCGGGTCGGAACGAACACCGGGGAGCTGTTTTTT
CDR3: CASSQEGRVGTNTGELFF
length: 18
J: TRBJ2-2
D: -
V: TRBV14
size: -

DNA: TGTGCCAGCAGTTTTAGGCGGGGGAGCACAGATACGCAGTATTTT
CDR3: CASSFRRGSTDTQYF
length: 15
J: TRBJ2-3
D: TRBD2
V: TRBV28
size: -

DNA: TGTGCCAGCAGCTTAGATCCGCGGAGCGAGCAGTACTTC
CDR3: CASSLDPRSEQYF
length: 13
J: TRBJ2-7
D: -
V: TRBV11-2
size: -

DNA: TGTGCCAGCAGCGTAGGTTTCTCAGTGTTATCGGCAGAGACCCAGTACTTC
CDR3: CASSVGFSVLSAETQYF
length: 17
J: TRBJ2-5
D: -
V: TRBV9
size: -

DNA: TGCAGCGTTGGAGGTTTAGGCGGGGAGCTGTTTTTT
CDR3: CSVGGLGGELFF
length: 12
J: TRBJ2-2
D: -
V: TRBV29-1
size: -

DNA: TGTGCCAGCAGCTTAGGGGTGGCAGGGACAGTCCGCGGGGCCTACGAGCAGTACTTC
CDR3: CASSLGVAGTVRGAYEQYF
length: 19
J: TRBJ2-7
D: -
V: TRBV7-9
size: -

DNA: TGTGCCAGCAGTGCCGGGACAACTCTATACGAGCAGTACTTC
CDR3: CASSAGTTLYEQYF
length: 14
J: TRBJ2-7
D: -
V: TRBV25-1
size: -

DNA: TGTGCCAGCAGTGAAATAGGGGACTATGAAAAACTGTTTTTT
CDR3: CASSEIGDYEKLFF
length: 14
J: TRBJ1-4
D: -
V: TRBV2
size: -

DNA: TGCGCCAGCAGCCCCCCGGGACTACAAGAGCAGTACTTC
CDR3: CASSPPGLQEQYF
length: 13
J: TRBJ2-7
D: TRBD2
V: TRBV5-1
size: -

DNA: TGTGCCAGCAGCGCCCGGGACTACTACAATGAGCAGTTCTTC
CDR3: CASSARDYYNEQFF
length: 14
J: TRBJ2-1
D: TRBD2
V: TRBV11-2
size: -

DNA: TGTGCCATCCCTAGCGGGAGGGGTGAGCAGTACTTC
CDR3: CAIPSGRGEQYF
length: 12
J: TRBJ2-7
D: TRBD2
V: TRBV7-9
size: -

DNA: TGTGCCAGCAGCTTAGAACGACTAGCCCATCAGTATTTT
CDR3: CASSLERLAHQYF
length: 13
J: TRBJ2-3
D: TRBD2
V: TRBV7-2
size: -

DNA: TGTGCCTGGAGGGCGGGGGGCCAGGGCCCCTACGAGCAGTACTTC
CDR3: CAWRAGGQGPYEQYF
length: 15
J: TRBJ2-7
D: TRBD2
V: TRBV30
size: -

DNA: TGTGCCAGCAGTTCCCCCACTACCACAGATACGCAGTATTTT
CDR3: CASSSPTTTDTQYF
length: 14
J: TRBJ2-3
D: -
V: TRBV28
size: -

DNA: TGTGCCAGTAGCGTCGACAGCCTGAACACTGAAGCTTTCTTT
CDR3: CASSVDSLNTEAFF
length: 14
J: TRBJ1-1
D: -
V: TRBV19
size: -

DNA: TGTGCCAGCAGCTTCCGGCCCGGCACAGATACGCAGTATTTT
CDR3: CASSFRPGTDTQYF
length: 14
J: TRBJ2-3
D: -
V: TRBV7-3
size: -

DNA: TGTGCCAGCAGCTTATTTAGACGAGCGGGGGAGCAGTACTTC
CDR3: CASSLFRRAGEQYF
length: 14
J: TRBJ2-7
D: TRBD2
V: TRBV7-2
size: -

DNA: TGTGCCAGCTCAAACAGCTCTGGAAACACCATATATTTT
CDR3: CASSNSSGNTIYF
length: 13
J: TRBJ1-3
D: -
V: TRBV18
size: -